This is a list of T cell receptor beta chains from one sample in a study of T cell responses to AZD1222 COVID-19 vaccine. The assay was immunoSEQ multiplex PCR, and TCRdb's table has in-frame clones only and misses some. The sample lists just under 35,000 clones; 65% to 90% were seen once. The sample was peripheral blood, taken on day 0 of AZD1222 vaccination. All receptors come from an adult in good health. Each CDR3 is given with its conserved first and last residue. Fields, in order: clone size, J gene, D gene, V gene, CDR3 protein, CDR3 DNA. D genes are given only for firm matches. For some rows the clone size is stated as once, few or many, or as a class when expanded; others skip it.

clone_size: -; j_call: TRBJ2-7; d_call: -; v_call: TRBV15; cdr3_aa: CATTPAPSYEQYF; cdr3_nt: TGTGCCACCACCCCGGCTCCGTCCTACGAGCAGTACTTC
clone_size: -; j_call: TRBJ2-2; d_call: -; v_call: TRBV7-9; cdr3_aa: CASSPATGELFF; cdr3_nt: TGTGCCAGCAGCCCCGCCACCGGGGAGCTGTTTTTT
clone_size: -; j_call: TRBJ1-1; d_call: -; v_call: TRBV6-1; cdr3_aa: CASSEALTQGNTEAFF; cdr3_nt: TGTGCCAGCAGTGAAGCCCTTACCCAGGGAAACACTGAAGCTTTCTTT
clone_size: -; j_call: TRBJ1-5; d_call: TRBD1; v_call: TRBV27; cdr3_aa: CASSYYGQGAGQPQHF; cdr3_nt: TGTGCCAGCAGTTACTATGGACAGGGGGCTGGTCAGCCCCAGCATTTT
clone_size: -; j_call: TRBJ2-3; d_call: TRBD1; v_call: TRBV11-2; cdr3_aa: CASRLGTGQSLGATDTQYF; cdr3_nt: TGTGCCAGCAGACTCGGGACAGGGCAATCCCTAGGGGCCACAGATACGCAGTATTTT
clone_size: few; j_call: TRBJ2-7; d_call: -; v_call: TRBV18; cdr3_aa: CASSPLGGKGSYEQYF; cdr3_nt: TGTGCCAGCTCACCTTTGGGGGGCAAGGGCTCCTACGAGCAGTACTTC
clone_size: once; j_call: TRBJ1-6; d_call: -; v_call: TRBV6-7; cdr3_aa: CASSYTGPGLLPYNSPLHF; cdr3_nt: TGTGCCAGCAGTTACACCGGTCCGGGTCTGTTACCCTATAATTCACCCCTCCACTTT
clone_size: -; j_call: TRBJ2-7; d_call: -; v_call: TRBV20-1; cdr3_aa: CSASKGGQSSYEQYF; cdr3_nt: TGCAGTGCTAGTAAAGGTGGACAAAGCTCCTACGAGCAGTACTTC
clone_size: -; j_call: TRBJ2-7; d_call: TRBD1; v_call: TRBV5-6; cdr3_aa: CASRLGWGQGPYEQYF; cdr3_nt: TGTGCCAGCAGACTGGGATGGGGACAGGGGCCCTACGAGCAGTACTTC
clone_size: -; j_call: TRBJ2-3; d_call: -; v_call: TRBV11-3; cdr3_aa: CASSHSGADTQYF; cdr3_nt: TGTGCCAGCAGCCATTCAGGGGCAGATACGCAGTATTTT
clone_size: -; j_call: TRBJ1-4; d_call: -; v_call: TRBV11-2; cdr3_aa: CASSLGHSNEKLFF; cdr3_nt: TGTGCCAGCAGCCTAGGACACTCTAATGAAAAACTGTTTTTT
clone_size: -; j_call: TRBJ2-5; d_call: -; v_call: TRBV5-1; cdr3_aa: CASSLVGTPQETQYF; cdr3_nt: TGCGCCAGCAGCTTGGTAGGGACACCCCAAGAGACCCAGTACTTC
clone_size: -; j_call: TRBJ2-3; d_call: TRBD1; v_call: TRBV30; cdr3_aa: CAWSNGQGASTDTQYF; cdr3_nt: TGTGCCTGGAGTAATGGACAGGGGGCAAGCACAGATACGCAGTATTTT
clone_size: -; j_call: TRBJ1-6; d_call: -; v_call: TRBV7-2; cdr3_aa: CASSSGTNNSPLHF; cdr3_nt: TGTGCCAGCAGCTCCGGGACTAATAATTCACCCCTCCACTTT
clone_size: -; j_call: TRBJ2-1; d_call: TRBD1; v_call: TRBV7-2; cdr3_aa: CASSLNPGQGRNEQFF; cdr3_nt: TGTGCCAGCAGCTTAAACCCGGGACAGGGCCGCAATGAGCAGTTCTTC
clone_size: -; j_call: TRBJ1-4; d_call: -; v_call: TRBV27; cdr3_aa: CASSRGAGEGEKLFF; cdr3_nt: TGTGCCAGCAGCCGGGGGGCAGGGGAGGGAGAAAAACTGTTTTTT
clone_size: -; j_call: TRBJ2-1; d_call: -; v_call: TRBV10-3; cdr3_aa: CAISDRTSYNEQFF; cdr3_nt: TGTGCCATCAGTGACCGGACATCTTACAATGAGCAGTTCTTC
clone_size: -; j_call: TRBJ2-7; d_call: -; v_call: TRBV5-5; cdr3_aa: CASSLEGVTYEQYF; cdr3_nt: TGTGCCAGCAGCTTGGAGGGGGTCACCTACGAGCAGTACTTC
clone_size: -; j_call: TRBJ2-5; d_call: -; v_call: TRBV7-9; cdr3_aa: CASSLVVRGQETQYF; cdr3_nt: TGTGCCAGCAGCTTAGTAGTCCGTGGACAAGAGACCCAGTACTTC
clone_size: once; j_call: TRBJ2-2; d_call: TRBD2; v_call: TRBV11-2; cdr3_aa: CASSWTSGETNTGELFF; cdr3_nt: TGTGCCAGCAGCTGGACTAGCGGGGAGACGAACACCGGGGAGCTGTTTTTT
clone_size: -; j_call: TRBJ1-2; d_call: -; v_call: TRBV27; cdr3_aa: CASSGTGGHGYTF; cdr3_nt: TGTGCCAGCAGTGGGACGGGGGGTCATGGCTACACCTTC
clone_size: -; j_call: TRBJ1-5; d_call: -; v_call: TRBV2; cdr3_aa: CASTYHPNQPQHF; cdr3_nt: TGTGCCAGCACCTACCACCCCAATCAGCCCCAGCATTTT
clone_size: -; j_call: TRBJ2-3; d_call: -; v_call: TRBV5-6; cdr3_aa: CASSLGGQALTDTQYF; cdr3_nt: TGTGCCAGCAGCCTGGGGGGGCAGGCTCTCACAGATACGCAGTATTTT
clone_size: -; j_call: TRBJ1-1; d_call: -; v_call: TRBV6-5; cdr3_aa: CASRTRSENTEAFF; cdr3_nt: TGTGCCAGCAGAACCAGGTCTGAGAACACTGAAGCTTTCTTT
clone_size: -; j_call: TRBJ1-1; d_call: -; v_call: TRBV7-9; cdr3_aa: CASSLESGENTEAFF; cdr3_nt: TGTGCCAGCAGCTTAGAATCAGGCGAGAACACTGAAGCTTTCTTT
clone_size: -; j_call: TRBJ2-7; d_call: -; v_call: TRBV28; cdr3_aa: CASRSDRPSTYEQYF; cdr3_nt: TGTGCCAGCAGATCTGACAGGCCCTCTACCTACGAGCAGTACTTC
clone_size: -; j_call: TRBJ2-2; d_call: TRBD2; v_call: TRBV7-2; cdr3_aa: CASSLGLANTGELFF; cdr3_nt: TGTGCCAGCAGCTTGGGACTAGCGAACACCGGGGAGCTGTTTTTT
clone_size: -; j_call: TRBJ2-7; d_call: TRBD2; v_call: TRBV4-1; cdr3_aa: CASSQAGTSAYEQYF; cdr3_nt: TGCGCCAGCAGCCAAGCTGGGACTAGCGCCTACGAGCAGTACTTC
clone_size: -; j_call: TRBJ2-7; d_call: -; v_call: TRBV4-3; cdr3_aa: CASSQAWGITYEQYF; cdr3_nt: TGCGCCAGCAGCCAAGCCTGGGGAATTACCTACGAGCAGTACTTC
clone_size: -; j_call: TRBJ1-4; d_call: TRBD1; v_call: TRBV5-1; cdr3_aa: CASSTTGETNEKLFF; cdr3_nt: TGCGCCAGCAGCACCACAGGGGAGACTAATGAAAAACTGTTTTTT
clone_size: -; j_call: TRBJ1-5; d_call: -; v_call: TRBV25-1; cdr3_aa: CASSEQGLNQPQHF; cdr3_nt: TGTGCCAGCAGTGAGCAGGGGCTCAATCAGCCCCAGCATTTT
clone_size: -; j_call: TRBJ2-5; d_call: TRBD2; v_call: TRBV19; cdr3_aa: CASSTNRLSSGYQETQYF; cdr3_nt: TGTGCCAGTAGTACGAATAGGCTGTCTAGCGGGTATCAAGAGACCCAGTACTTC
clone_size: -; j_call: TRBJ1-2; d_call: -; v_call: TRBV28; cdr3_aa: CASSSPAGPLGGYTF; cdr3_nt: TGTGCCAGCAGTTCCCCAGCAGGGCCGCTTGGAGGCTACACCTTC
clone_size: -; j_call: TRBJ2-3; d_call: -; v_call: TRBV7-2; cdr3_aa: CASRSGGADTQYF; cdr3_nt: TGTGCCAGCAGGTCCGGAGGAGCGGATACGCAGTATTTT
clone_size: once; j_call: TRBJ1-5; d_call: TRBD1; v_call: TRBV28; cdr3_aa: CASSLGQGGSQPQHF; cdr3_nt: TGTGCCAGCAGTTTGGGACAGGGAGGGAGTCAGCCCCAGCATTTT
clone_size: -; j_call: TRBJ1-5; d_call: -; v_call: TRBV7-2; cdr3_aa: CASSLGPGLVQPQHF; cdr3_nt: TGTGCCAGCAGCTTAGGGCCTGGGCTGGTGCAGCCCCAGCATTTT
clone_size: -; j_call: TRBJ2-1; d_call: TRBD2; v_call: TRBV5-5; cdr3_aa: CASSWRREYNEQFF; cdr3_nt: TGTGCCAGCAGCTGGCGGCGGGAGTACAATGAGCAGTTCTTC
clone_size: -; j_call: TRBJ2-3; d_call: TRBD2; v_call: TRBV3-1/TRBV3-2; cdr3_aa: CASSQDPGGRGNTQYF; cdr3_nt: TGTGCCAGCAGCCAAGATCCCGGCGGGAGGGGAAATACGCAGTATTTT
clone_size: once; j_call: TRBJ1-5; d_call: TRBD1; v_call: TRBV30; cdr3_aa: CAWGTGGNQPQHF; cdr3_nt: TGTGCCTGGGGGACAGGGGGTAATCAGCCCCAGCATTTT
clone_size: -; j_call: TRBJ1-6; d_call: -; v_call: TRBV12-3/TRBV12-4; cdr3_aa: CASSPGQGSPLHF; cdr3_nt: TGTGCCAGCAGCCCCGGTCAGGGCTCACCCCTCCACTTT
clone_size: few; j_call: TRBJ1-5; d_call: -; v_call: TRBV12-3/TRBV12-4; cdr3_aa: CASSYPNQPQHF; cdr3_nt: TGTGCCAGCAGCTATCCAAATCAGCCCCAGCATTTT
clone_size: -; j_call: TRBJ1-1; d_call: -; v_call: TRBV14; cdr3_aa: CASSRGAEAFF; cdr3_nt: TGTGCCAGCAGCAGGGGGGCTGAAGCTTTCTTT
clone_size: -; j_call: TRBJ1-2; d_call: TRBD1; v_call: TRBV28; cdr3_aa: CASSSPGQGAWGYTF; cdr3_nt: TGTGCCAGCAGCTCCCCGGGACAGGGGGCATGGGGCTACACCTTC
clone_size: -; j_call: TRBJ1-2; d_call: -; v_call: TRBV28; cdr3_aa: CASNPGTLYGYTF; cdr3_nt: TGTGCCAGCAACCCGGGGACTTTGTATGGCTACACCTTC
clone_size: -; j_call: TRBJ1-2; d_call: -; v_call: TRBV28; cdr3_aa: CASSLPGYGYTF; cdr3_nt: TGTGCCAGCAGTTTGCCAGGGTACGGCTACACCTTC
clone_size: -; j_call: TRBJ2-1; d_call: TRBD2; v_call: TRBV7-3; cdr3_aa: CASSLGLAGGEQFF; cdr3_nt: TGTGCCAGCAGCTTGGGACTAGCAGGGGGAGAGCAGTTCTTC
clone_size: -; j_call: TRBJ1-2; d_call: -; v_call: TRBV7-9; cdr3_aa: CASSLWQGEGYTF; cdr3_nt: TGTGCCAGCAGCTTATGGCAAGGGGAGGGCTACACCTTC
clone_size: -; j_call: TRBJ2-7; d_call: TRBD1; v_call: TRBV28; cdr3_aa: CASSTAGQGGDEQYF; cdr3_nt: TGTGCCAGCAGTACCGCGGGACAGGGTGGGGACGAGCAGTACTTC
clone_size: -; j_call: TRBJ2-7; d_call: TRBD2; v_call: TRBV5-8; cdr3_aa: CASSLTSGLSYEQYF; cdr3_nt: TGTGCCAGCAGCTTGACTAGCGGGCTCTCCTACGAGCAGTACTTC
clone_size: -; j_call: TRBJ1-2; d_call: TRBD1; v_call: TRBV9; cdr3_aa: CASSETGNVYGYTF; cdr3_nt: TGTGCCAGCAGCGAGACAGGGAATGTCTATGGCTACACCTTC
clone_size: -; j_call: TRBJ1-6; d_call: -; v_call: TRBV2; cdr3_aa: CASSELWAANSPLHF; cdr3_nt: TGTGCCAGCAGTGAACTTTGGGCGGCTAATTCACCCCTCCACTTT
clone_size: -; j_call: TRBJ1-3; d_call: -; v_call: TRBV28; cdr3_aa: CASSFRNTIYF; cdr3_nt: TGTGCCAGCAGTTTTCGAAACACCATATATTTT
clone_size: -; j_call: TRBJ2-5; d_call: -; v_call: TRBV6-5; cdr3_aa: CASSRVLETQYF; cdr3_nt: TGTGCCAGCAGCCGGGTGTTGGAGACCCAGTACTTC
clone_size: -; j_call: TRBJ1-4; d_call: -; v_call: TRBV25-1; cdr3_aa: CASIDGANEKLFF; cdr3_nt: TGTGCCAGCATAGACGGGGCTAATGAAAAACTGTTTTTT